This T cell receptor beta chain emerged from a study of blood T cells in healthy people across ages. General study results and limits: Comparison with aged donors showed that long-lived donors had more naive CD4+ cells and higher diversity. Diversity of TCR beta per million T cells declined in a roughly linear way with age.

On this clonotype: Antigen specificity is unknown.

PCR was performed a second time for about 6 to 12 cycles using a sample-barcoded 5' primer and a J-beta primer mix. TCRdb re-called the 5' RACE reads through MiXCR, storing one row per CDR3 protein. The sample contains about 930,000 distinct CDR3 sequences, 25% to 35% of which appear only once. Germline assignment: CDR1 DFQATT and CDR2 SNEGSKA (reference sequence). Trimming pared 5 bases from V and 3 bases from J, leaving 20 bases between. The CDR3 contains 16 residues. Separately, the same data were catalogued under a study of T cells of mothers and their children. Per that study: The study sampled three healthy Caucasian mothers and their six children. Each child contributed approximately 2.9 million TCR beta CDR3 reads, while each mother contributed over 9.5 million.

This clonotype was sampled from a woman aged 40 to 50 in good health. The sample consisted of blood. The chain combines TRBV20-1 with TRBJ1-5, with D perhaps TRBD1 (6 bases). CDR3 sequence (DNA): TGCAGTGCTTTCGACTGGGACAAGGGACCCAATCAGCCCCAGCATTTT. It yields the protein CSAFDWDKGPNQPQHF.